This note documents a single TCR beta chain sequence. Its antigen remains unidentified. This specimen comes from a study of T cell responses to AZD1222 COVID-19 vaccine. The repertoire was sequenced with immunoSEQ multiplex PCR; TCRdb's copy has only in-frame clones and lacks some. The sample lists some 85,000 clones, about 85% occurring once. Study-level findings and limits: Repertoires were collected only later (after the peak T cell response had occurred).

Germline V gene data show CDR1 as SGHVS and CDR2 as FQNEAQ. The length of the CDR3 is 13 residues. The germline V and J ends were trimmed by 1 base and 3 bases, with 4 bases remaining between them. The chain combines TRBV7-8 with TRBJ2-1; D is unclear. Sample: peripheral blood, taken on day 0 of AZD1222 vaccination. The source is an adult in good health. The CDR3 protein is CASSLERYNEQFF. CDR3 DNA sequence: TGTGCCAGCAGCTTAGAACGCTACAATGAGCAGTTCTTC.